The 12 T cell receptor beta chains below come from one sample, sequenced in a study of long-term antiretroviral therapy in people with HIV. Running of the v3.0 immunoSEQ assay took place at survey level. Method: immunoSEQ multiplex PCR; TCRdb's copy keeps in-frame clones and lacks some. Here the sample spans about 22,000 clones, more than 75% being singletons. This material consisted of unsorted PBMCs, taken about 6.1 years after starting antiretroviral therapy. The origin of the receptors is a young man with HIV.

The V gene is TRBV19, the J gene TRBJ2-7; the D is unclear. Germline V gene sequence: CDR1 LNHDA, CDR2 SQIVND (reference sequence). Trimming removed 5 bases at V and 2 bases at J, with 16 bases between. The CDR3 is 15 residues long. The CDR3 DNA reads as TGTGCCAGTAGTCCTCGGATCCTGAGTACCTACGAGCAGTACTTC. Translating it yields CASSPRILSTYEQYF.

This sequence joins TRBV27 and TRBJ2-1, with D possibly TRBD2 on 6 matching bases. From germline, CDR1 is MNHEY and CDR2 SMNVEV (reference sequence). Between the trimmed V and J ends, which lost 8 bases and 6 bases, there was a span of 20 bases. This CDR3 spans 15 amino acids. CDR3 amino acids: CASRTLAAPLNEQFF. CDR3 bases: TGTGCCAGCCGAACTTTAGCGGCCCCTCTCAATGAGCAGTTCTTC.

This rearrangement joins TRBV5-6 to TRBJ2-5, with 9 bases aligning to TRBD1. Germline V gene lookup returns CDR1 SGHDT and CDR2 YYEEEE. Trimming took 3 bases from V and 5 from J; bases not matched to a gene: 5. The CDR3 spans 14 residues. CDR3 nucleotides: TGTGCCAGCAGCTCCGGACAGGGGTGGGAGACCCAGTACTTC. Protein product: CASSSGQGWETQYF.

J is TRBJ2-1 and V is TRBV28; a possible D gene is TRBD2 (5 bases). The CDR3 is 14 residues long. The V gene's germline CDR1 is MDHEN and CDR2 SYDVKM. The V gene lost 7 bases and the J gene lost 5 bases, with 15 bases spanning the gap. Here the CDR3 DNA reads TGTGCCAGCATGGAGGACTTGAAAGACAATGAGCAGTTCTTC. This codes for CASMEDLKDNEQFF.

This sequence joins TRBV18 and TRBJ2-7; D could derive from TRBD1 or TRBD2 (5 bases each). Deletions cut 4 bases from V and 0 bases from J, with 7 bases between. This CDR3 has 13 residues. Looked up from germline, CDR1 is KGHSH and CDR2 is LQKENI. The CDR3 loop is CASSQGSSYEQYF. CDR3 bases: TGTGCCAGCTCACAGGGGAGCTCCTACGAGCAGTACTTC.

This clone is a singleton in its sample. The rearrangement links TRBV14 to TRBJ2-1; D is unclear. The CDR3 extends over 11 amino acids. From germline, CDR1 is SGHDN and CDR2 FVKESK. Trimming cost V 1 base and J 9 bases, with 4 bases left between them. The CDR3 region has the DNA TGTGCCAGCAGCCAAGGGACTGAGCAGTTCTTC. The encoded protein is CASSQGTEQFF.

This clone was observed a single time. This chain uses TRBV6-1 with TRBJ1-1; D uncertain. Germline lookup yields CDR1 MNHNS and CDR2 SASEGT. The CDR3 length is 13 residues. The V end was cut by 6 bases, the J end by 5 bases, with 13 bases between. DNA for the CDR3: TGTGCCAGCAGGGAGGGAATTGGGACTGAAGCTTTCTTT. It is translated as CASREGIGTEAFF.

The chain employs TRBV6-4 and TRBJ2-7; D unresolved. The ends were cut back, 6 bases at V and 3 bases at J, with 3 bases in the middle. The length of the CDR3 is 10 residues. Germline CDR1 reads MRHNA; CDR2 reads SNTAGT. The CDR3 coding sequence is TGTGCCAGCAGGCTCTACGAGCAGTACTTC. Its protein product is CASRLYEQYF.

The chain couples TRBV18 to TRBJ2-7, with D hard to call. This CDR3 comprises 14 residues. The V end lost 3 bases, the J end lost 3 bases, and 12 bases lay between the germline ends. CDR1 and CDR2 (germline): KGHSH, LQKENI. CDR3 region: CASSPGNPLYEQYF. The CDR3 DNA reads as TGTGCCAGCTCACCGGGAAACCCGCTCTACGAGCAGTACTTC. Full variable domain (outside the CDR3, taken from reference TRBV18 and TRBJ2-7): NAGVMQNPRHLVRRRGQEARLRCSPMKGHSHVYWYRQLPEEGLKFMVYLQKENIIDESGMPKERFSAEFPKEGPSILRIQQVVRGDSAAYFCASSPGNPLYEQYFGPGTRLTVT.

This clone was seen more than once but under ten times. V gene TRBV29-1 combines with J gene TRBJ1-2, with 8 positions matching TRBD1. Germline V gene sequence: CDR1 SQVTM, CDR2 ANQGSEA. There are 14 residues in the CDR3. The trim removed 4 bases at V and 8 bases at J, leaving 12 bases unmatched. The CDR3 protein is CSVVARGLREGYTF. DNA of the CDR3: TGCAGCGTTGTAGCCAGGGGGCTCCGGGAGGGCTACACCTTC. Variable domain in full (rest from reference TRBV29-1 and TRBJ1-2): SAVISQKPSRDICQRGTSLTIQCQVDSQVTMMFWYRQQPGQSLTLIATANQGSEATYESGFVIDKFPISRPNLTFSTLTVSNMSPEDSSIYLCSVVARGLREGYTFGSGTRLTVV.

This clone is a singleton in its sample. The chain couples TRBV7-2 to TRBJ1-6; perhaps TRBD1 as D (6 bases). The CDR3 is 15 residues long. The V and J ends lost 1 base and 10 bases respectively, with 14 bases between them. CDR1 and CDR2 (germline): SGHTA, FQGNSA. CDR3 nucleotide sequence: TGTGCCAGCAGCTTAGGTTTGCTACAGGGCTCACCCCTCCACTTT. This sequence encodes CASSLGLLQGSPLHF.

J is TRBJ2-1 and V is TRBV18; TRBD2 matches at 12 bases. Germline V gene data show CDR1 as KGHSH and CDR2 as LQKENI. The CDR3 covers 17 residues. Trimming at V came to 6 bases and at J to 8 bases, leaving 14 bases not matched to a gene. The CDR3, as DNA: TGTGCCAGCTCCCCCCCCGAACTAGCGGGAGGACGAGATGAGCAGTTCTTC. The encoded protein is CASSPPELAGGRDEQFF.